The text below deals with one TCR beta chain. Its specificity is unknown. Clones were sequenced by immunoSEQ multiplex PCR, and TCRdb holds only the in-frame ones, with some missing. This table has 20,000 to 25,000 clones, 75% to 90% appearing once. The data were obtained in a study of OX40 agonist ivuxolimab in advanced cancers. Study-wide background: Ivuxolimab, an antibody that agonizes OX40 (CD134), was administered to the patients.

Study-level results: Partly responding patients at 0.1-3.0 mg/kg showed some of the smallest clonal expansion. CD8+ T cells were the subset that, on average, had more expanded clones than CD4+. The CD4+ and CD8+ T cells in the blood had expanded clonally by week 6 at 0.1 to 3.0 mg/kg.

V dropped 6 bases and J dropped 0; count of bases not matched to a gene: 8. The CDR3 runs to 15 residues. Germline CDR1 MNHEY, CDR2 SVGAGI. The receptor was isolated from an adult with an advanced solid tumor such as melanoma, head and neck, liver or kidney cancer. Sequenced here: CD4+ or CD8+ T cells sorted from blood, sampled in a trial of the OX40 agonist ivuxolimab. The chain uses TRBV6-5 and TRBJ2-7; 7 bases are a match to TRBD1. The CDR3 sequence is CASSQDRASSYEQYF. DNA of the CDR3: TGTGCCAGCAGCCAAGACAGGGCCAGCTCCTACGAGCAGTACTTC.